The 18 T cell receptor beta chains in this list originate from one sample, sequenced in a study of shared clonotypes between healthy human individuals. Generated by immunoSEQ multiplex PCR, the TCRdb table keeps only in-frame clones and is missing some. This table has some 2 million clones, 90% to 95% appearing once. The sample consisted of naive CD4+ T cells sorted from blood. The subset denotes: CD45RA+ positively selected. These receptors were collected from a man aged 18 to 29 in good health.

The genes are TRBV6-5 and TRBJ1-4; D unclear. This CDR3 comprises 16 residues. V lost 7 bases and J lost 0, with 15 bases in between. Germline V gene data show CDR1 as MNHEY and CDR2 as SVGAGI. The CDR3 nucleotides read TGTGCCAGCACTTATCAGGACGCCGCAACTAATGAAAAACTGTTTTTT. Translating gives CASTYQDAATNEKLFF.

About this clone: A much larger clone is a single base away; this may be a read error. Different DNA sequences within this sample yield the same CDR3. The chain couples TRBV30 to TRBJ1-2; D perhaps matches TRBD1 (5 bases). Germline V gene sequence: CDR1 GTSNPN, CDR2 SVGIG (reference sequence). Trimming removed 0 bases at V and 2 bases at J, with 7 bases between. This CDR3 has 13 amino acids. The CDR3 sequence: CAWSVRGNYGYTF. The CDR3 nucleotides read TGTGCCTGGAGTGTAAGGGGAAACTATGGCTACACCTTC. Using reference TRBV30 and TRBJ1-2 for the parts outside the CDR3, the full variable domain is SQTIHQWPATLVQPVGSPLSLECTVEGTSNPNLYWYRQAAGRGLQLLFYSVGIGQISSEVPQNLSASRPQDRQFILSSKKLLLSDSGFYLCAWSVRGNYGYTFGSGTRLTVV.

CDR3 in amino acids: CASSEDREDQPQHF. The CDR3 DNA reads TGTGCCAGCAGTGAGGACAGGGAGGACCAGCCCCAGCATTTT. J is TRBJ1-5 and V is TRBV2; TRBD1 aligns across 8 bases. The germline gives CDR1 SNHLY, CDR2 FYNNEI. The V gene end was trimmed by 3 bases and the J gene end by 7 bases; junction bases not matched to a gene: 5. This CDR3 contains 14 residues.

This rearrangement joins TRBV6-5 to TRBJ1-6; 9 bases match TRBD1. The J segment lost 10 bases and the V segment lost 6 bases, leaving 7 bases of the junction unmatched. From germline, CDR1 is MNHEY and CDR2 SVGAGI. This CDR3 is built from 14 residues. The CDR3 sequence is CASRPGTGYSPLHF. As DNA, the CDR3 is TGTGCCAGCAGGCCCGGGACAGGGTACTCACCCCTCCACTTT.

V gene TRBV14 combines with J gene TRBJ1-4, with a possible D match to TRBD1 (5 bases). This CDR3 region has 11 residues. Germline V gene data show CDR1 as SGHDN and CDR2 as FVKESK. V lost 3 bases and J 10 bases, leaving 6 bases between the germline ends. In DNA, the CDR3 is TGTGCCAGCAGCCATGGGGGAAAACTGTTTTTT. This sequence encodes CASSHGGKLFF.

The chain recombines TRBV2 with TRBJ2-5; D is unclear. The CDR3 is made up of 12 amino acids. Germline assignment: CDR1 SNHLY and CDR2 FYNNEI. The ends were cut back, 6 bases at V and 7 bases at J, with 12 bases in the middle. The CDR3 sequence is CASRDDYGTQYF. The CDR3 DNA sequence: TGTGCCAGCAGGGACGATTACGGGACCCAGTACTTC.

The rearrangement links TRBV5-4 to TRBJ2-1; 7 bases agree with TRBD2. The ends lost 4 bases at V and 0 bases at J; junction bases unmatched: 7. Germline CDR1 SGHNT, CDR2 YYREEE (reference sequence). The CDR3 extends over 16 amino acids. The CDR3 sequence: CASSAGTTHSYNEQFF. CDR3 sequence (DNA): TGTGCCAGCAGCGCCGGGACTACCCACTCCTACAATGAGCAGTTCTTC.

V and J are TRBV28 and TRBJ1-5, with D perhaps TRBD1 (5 bases). Looked up from germline, CDR1 is MDHEN and CDR2 is SYDVKM. CDR3 length: 15 amino acids. The V and J ends lost 7 bases and 4 bases respectively, with 17 bases between them. In DNA, the CDR3 is TGTGCCAGCACATCCCCTCAGGCAGGGAATCAGCCCCAGCATTTT. As protein: CASTSPQAGNQPQHF.

The chain has TRBV7-9 and TRBJ2-7; D gene ambiguous. V was shortened by 3 bases and J by 9 bases, with 24 bases between the two germline ends. Germline loops: CDR1 SEHNR, CDR2 FQNEAQ (reference sequence). The CDR3 is made up of 16 amino acids. The CDR3 protein is CASSFLLGLSEDRQYF. The CDR3 nucleotides are TGTGCCAGCAGCTTCCTTCTGGGCCTAAGTGAGGACCGGCAGTACTTC.

This chain links TRBV28 with TRBJ1-3; D is unclear. The germline gives CDR1 MDHEN, CDR2 SYDVKM. Trimming removed 1 base at V and 0 bases at J, with 7 bases between. This CDR3 has 15 residues. DNA of the CDR3: TGTGCCAGCAGTTTATCCGTAAACTCTGGAAACACCATATATTTT. Protein product: CASSLSVNSGNTIYF.

Only one count was recorded for this clone. The V gene is TRBV7-8, the J gene TRBJ2-6, with a possible D match to TRBD2 (5 bases). The germline V and J ends were trimmed by 3 bases and 2 bases, with 8 bases remaining between them. From germline, CDR1 is SGHVS and CDR2 FQNEAQ. The CDR3 is 15 amino acids. This chain's CDR3 is CASSLRGTGANVLTF. CDR3 in DNA: TGTGCCAGCAGCTTGAGAGGGACTGGGGCCAACGTCCTGACTTTC.

This chain joins TRBV6-6 and TRBJ2-5, with 8 bases fitting TRBD2. This CDR3 has 13 amino acids. V was pared by 6 bases and J by 5 bases, with 5 bases of the junction left unmatched. The germline CDR1 and CDR2 sequences are MNHNY and SVGAGI (reference sequence). In DNA form, the CDR3 reads TGTGCCAGCAGCGGGGGGGCCGGCGAGACCCAGTACTTC. Its translation: CASSGGAGETQYF.

The chain uses TRBV20-1 and TRBJ1-1; D ambiguous. Looked up from germline, CDR1 is DFQATT and CDR2 is SNEGSKA (reference sequence). The CDR3 loop spans 11 amino acids. CDR3 sequence reads: CSIPWSTEAFF. CDR3 bases: TGCAGCATACCCTGGAGCACTGAAGCTTTCTTT.

This chain uses TRBV6-5 with TRBJ1-1; D might be TRBD1 (5 bases). The CDR3 is 13 amino acids. Germline V CDR1 and CDR2: MNHEY, SVGAGI. Trimming stripped 2 bases from V and 5 bases from J, with 9 bases between. The CDR3 region has the DNA TGTGCCAGCAGTTACGACGGGGGAACTGAAGCTTTCTTT. It is translated as CASSYDGGTEAFF.

Worth noting for this clone: The same CDR3 also results from other DNA sequences found in this sample. This chain links TRBV5-1 with TRBJ2-1; TRBD2 might be the D (6 bases). Trimming removed 4 bases at V and 0 bases at J, with 8 bases between. This CDR3 has 14 residues. The V gene's germline CDR1 is SGHRS and CDR2 YFSETQ. CDR3: CASSLGGSYNEQFF. CDR3 DNA: TGCGCCAGCAGCCTCGGGGGCTCCTACAATGAGCAGTTCTTC. The whole variable domain, filled in from reference TRBV5-1 and TRBJ2-1, reads KAGVTQTPRYLIKTRGQQVTLSCSPISGHRSVSWYQQTPGQGLQFLFEYFSETQRNKGNFPGRFSGRQFSNSRSEMNVSTLELGDSALYLCASSLGGSYNEQFFGPGTRLTVL.

The chain links TRBV27 to TRBJ2-6; D not resolved. V dropped 3 bases and J dropped 0 bases, with 12 bases sitting between them. The CDR3 consists of 17 residues. Germline CDR1 MNHEY, CDR2 SMNVEV (reference sequence). CDR3 DNA sequence: TGTGCCAGCAGTTTTGAGGCTGACCGCTCTGGGGCCAACGTCCTGACTTTC. It yields the protein CASSFEADRSGANVLTF.

The rearrangement joins TRBV5-1 to TRBJ1-2; no clear D gene. The CDR3 totals 14 residues. Germline V lookup: CDR1 SGHRS, CDR2 YFSETQ. V was pared by 7 bases and J by 7 bases, with 20 bases between. In nucleotides, the CDR3 is TGCGCCAGCCCCCGGGCTCTATGGGAGCTTGGCTACACCTTC. It is translated as CASPRALWELGYTF.

This chain connects TRBV11-3 to TRBJ2-3; TRBD2 might be the D (6 bases). The V and J ends lost 6 bases and 1 base respectively, with 11 bases between them. This CDR3 contains 14 residues. Germline CDR1 is SGHNT and CDR2 is YENEEA. CDR3 protein: CASSPSSGTDTQYF. CDR3 sequence (DNA): TGTGCCAGCAGTCCATCTAGCGGCACAGATACGCAGTATTTT.